What follows is one T cell receptor beta chain and its context. Its target is not known. The source of the sample is a study of cytomegalovirus exposure and HLA in healthy donors. The study, taken as a whole, reports: Per a later analysis, 15,000 to 20,000 TCR beta sequences showed association with HLA alleles at 0.05 false discovery rate.

Primers: 60 Vbeta forward and 13 Jbeta reverse. Sequenced by immunoSEQ multiplex PCR; TCRdb stores in-frame clones only, minus some. The data contain approximately 150,000 clones, about 80% of them seen just once; the ten biggest clones take up roughly 4.7%. The germline V gene has CDR1 MNHNY and CDR2 SVGAGI (reference sequence). V dropped 0 bases and J dropped 8; count of bases not matched to a gene: 8. The length of the CDR3 is 15 residues. V is TRBV6-6 and J is TRBJ1-2, with TRBD1 identical over 8 bases. Sequenced input: PBMCs. The TCR sequence derives from a young man in good health and CMV-seronegative. The CDR3 DNA reads TGTGCCAGCAGTTACTCCCTACGGACAGGGCCGGGCTACACCTTC. Translated, it gives CASSYSLRTGPGYTF.